This is a list of T cell receptor beta chains from one sample in a study of T cell changes during pregnancy in multiple sclerosis. Only in-frame clones appear in the TCRdb table, and some are missing; sequencing was by immunoSEQ multiplex PCR. This sample carries tens of thousands of clones, roughly 90% of them seen once, and the ten largest clones take 3.7%. This specimen consisted of peripheral blood, obtained after pregnancy. The receptors originated from a female donor in good health, enrolled as a control in a pregnancy study. Both conserved end residues are part of each CDR3. The D gene is left open where the match is weak. The size of a clone is reported for some rows only, either as once, few or many, or as a class for expanded clones.

.	TRBV6-4	.	TRBJ2-3	CASSEGGTSTDTQYF	TGTGCCAGCAGTGAGGGCGGGACTAGCACAGATACGCAGTATTTT
.	TRBV6-1	.	TRBJ1-5	CASSEGQGNQPQHF	TGTGCCAGCAGTGAAGGACAGGGCAATCAGCCCCAGCATTTT
.	TRBV28	.	TRBJ2-1	CASSLTAYNEQFF	TGTGCCAGCAGCCTGACAGCCTACAATGAGCAGTTCTTC
TRBD1	TRBV4-1	.	TRBJ1-2	CASSQLPGQGSEYGYTF	TGCGCCAGCAGCCAGCTACCGGGACAGGGATCAGAGTATGGCTACACCTTC
TRBD1	TRBV11-1	.	TRBJ2-7	CASSSRDRSTGEQYF	TGTGCCAGCAGCAGTCGGGACAGATCAACGGGGGAGCAGTACTTC
TRBD1	TRBV11-2	.	TRBJ2-7	CASSTTTGGRDEQYF	TGTGCCAGCAGCACAACGACAGGGGGTAGGGACGAGCAGTACTTC
TRBD2	TRBV19	.	TRBJ2-1	CASSPGLEANEQFF	TGTGCCAGTAGTCCGGGACTAGAGGCCAATGAGCAGTTCTTC
.	TRBV18	.	TRBJ2-3	CASSPRATDTQYF	TGTGCCAGCTCACCACGAGCCACAGATACGCAGTATTTT
.	TRBV4-2	.	TRBJ1-6	CASSQGWGTTDIDSPLHF	TGTGCCAGCAGCCAAGGTTGGGGCACGACAGACATTGATTCACCCCTCCACTTT
.	TRBV7-9	.	TRBJ2-7	CASSFYGGPYEQYF	TGTGCCAGCAGCTTTTACGGGGGGCCCTACGAGCAGTACTTC
TRBD1	TRBV7-6	.	TRBJ1-1	CASRGQGDTEAFF	TGTGCCAGCAGGGGACAGGGGGACACTGAAGCTTTCTTT
.	TRBV5-8	.	TRBJ2-5	CASSLYQETQYF	TGTGCCAGCAGCCTGTACCAAGAGACCCAGTACTTC
TRBD1	TRBV18	.	TRBJ2-3	CASSPRDRGQDTQYF	TGTGCCAGCTCGCCACGGGACAGGGGGCAGGATACGCAGTATTTT
TRBD2	TRBV7-9	.	TRBJ2-5	CASSWTGGEETQYF	TGTGCCAGCAGCTGGACGGGGGGGGAAGAGACCCAGTACTTC
.	TRBV27	few	TRBJ2-2	CAIGTTLGELFF	TGTGCCATCGGGACAACCTTAGGGGAGCTGTTTTTT
TRBD1	TRBV28	.	TRBJ1-2	CASSPTGGTYGYTF	TGTGCCAGCAGTCCAACAGGGGGCACCTATGGCTACACCTTC
.	TRBV2	few	TRBJ2-7	CASSAGLGYEQYF	TGTGCCAGCAGTGCGGGACTGGGTTACGAGCAGTACTTC
.	TRBV4-1	.	TRBJ2-3	CASSSPREKGDTQYF	TGCGCCAGCAGCTCCCCCCGGGAGAAGGGAGATACGCAGTATTTT
.	TRBV27	.	TRBJ2-7	CASSFRAGAPYEQYF	TGTGCCAGCAGTTTTCGGGCAGGGGCACCCTACGAGCAGTACTTC
TRBD1	TRBV19	.	TRBJ1-4	CASSIPGGTNEKLFF	TGTGCCAGTAGTATCCCAGGGGGAACTAATGAAAAACTGTTTTTT
.	TRBV19	.	TRBJ1-2	CASSTRREGRSYGYTF	TGTGCCAGTAGTACCCGGAGGGAGGGGCGGAGCTATGGCTACACCTTC
TRBD1	TRBV5-1	.	TRBJ2-7	CASSLDNRGANEQYF	TGCGCCAGCAGCTTGGACAACAGGGGAGCCAACGAGCAGTACTTC
.	TRBV5-6	.	TRBJ2-4	CASSLGYPQGNIQYF	TGTGCCAGCAGCTTGGGATACCCCCAGGGAAACATTCAGTACTTC
.	TRBV2	.	TRBJ2-7	CASSVKGEQYF	TGTGCCAGCAGTGTTAAGGGGGAGCAGTACTTC
.	TRBV7-2	.	TRBJ1-1	CASSLLTGLNTEAFF	TGTGCCAGCAGCTTACTGACAGGCCTGAACACTGAAGCTTTCTTT
.	TRBV9	.	TRBJ1-1	CASSVGAGNTEAFF	TGTGCCAGCAGCGTAGGCGCAGGGAACACTGAAGCTTTCTTT
.	TRBV29-1	few	TRBJ2-1	CSVGVGGNEQFF	TGCAGCGTTGGGGTCGGGGGCAATGAGCAGTTCTTC
.	TRBV2	.	TRBJ1-4	CASSDSGPGREKLFF	TGTGCCAGCAGTGACTCAGGGCCCGGTCGGGAAAAACTGTTTTTT
.	TRBV12-1	.	TRBJ1-3	CASLRGTTPGTGNGNTIYF	TGTGCCAGCTTGAGAGGAACTACCCCCGGGACAGGGAACGGAAACACCATATATTTT
.	TRBV6-5	.	TRBJ2-2	CASSYSLNGELFF	TGTGCCAGCAGTTACAGCCTGAACGGGGAGCTGTTTTTT
.	TRBV6-1	.	TRBJ1-2	CASTEGELVNYGYTF	TGTGCCAGCACCGAGGGGGAGTTAGTTAACTATGGCTACACCTTC
.	TRBV28	.	TRBJ1-2	CASRPGHINYGYTF	TGTGCCAGCAGGCCAGGACACATTAACTATGGCTACACCTTC
.	TRBV13	.	TRBJ1-3	CASSFWANSGNTIYF	TGTGCCAGCAGCTTCTGGGCGAACTCTGGAAACACCATATATTTT
.	TRBV21-1	.	TRBJ1-5	CASSKGGQVSNQPQHF	TGTGCCAGCAGCAAAGGAGGGCAGGTTAGCAATCAGCCCCAGCATTTT
.	TRBV6-1	.	TRBJ1-1	CASSWGVTEAFF	TGTGCCAGCAGTTGGGGGGTCACTGAAGCTTTCTTT
TRBD2	TRBV7-9	once	TRBJ2-1	CASSLGGVVAGEGQFF	TGTGCCAGCAGCTTAGGTGGTGTGGTAGCGGGGGAGGGGCAGTTCTTC
.	TRBV28	.	TRBJ2-7	CASSLLRYEQYF	TGTGCCAGCAGTTTGTTGCGGTACGAGCAGTACTTC
TRBD2	TRBV4-2	.	TRBJ2-1	CASSQGAFIAGAREQFF	TGTGCCAGCAGCCAGGGAGCTTTTATAGCGGGAGCTAGAGAGCAGTTCTTC
.	TRBV7-7	.	TRBJ2-5	CASTGGGETQYF	TGTGCTAGCACTGGAGGAGGAGAGACCCAGTACTTC
TRBD2	TRBV7-2	once	TRBJ2-7	CASTPTSGNYEQYF	TGTGCCAGCACCCCGACTAGCGGGAACTACGAGCAGTACTTC
.	TRBV4-1	.	TRBJ2-5	CASSQDPGASQETQYF	TGCGCCAGCAGCCAAGACCCTGGGGCCAGCCAAGAGACCCAGTACTTC
.	TRBV29-1	once	TRBJ2-1	CSVEGRVLYNEQFF	TGCAGCGTTGAAGGGCGGGTTCTCTACAATGAGCAGTTCTTC
TRBD1	TRBV7-9	.	TRBJ2-5	CASSFDRVQETQYF	TGTGCCAGCAGCTTCGACAGGGTCCAAGAGACCCAGTACTTC
TRBD1	TRBV6-5	.	TRBJ1-5	CASATGEQPQHF	TGTGCCAGCGCAACAGGGGAGCAGCCCCAGCATTTT
.	TRBV6-5	.	TRBJ1-2	CASSSGGGGYTF	TGTGCCAGCAGTTCCGGGGGGGGCGGCTACACCTTC
TRBD2	TRBV30	.	TRBJ2-6	CAWSVGTSASGANVLTF	TGTGCCTGGAGTGTCGGGACTAGCGCATCTGGGGCCAACGTCCTGACTTTC
.	TRBV19	.	TRBJ1-5	CASSIAVRNQPQHF	TGTGCCAGTAGTATAGCTGTTCGGAATCAGCCCCAGCATTTT
.	TRBV19	.	TRBJ1-1	CASRGANTEAFF	TGTGCCAGTAGAGGGGCGAACACTGAAGCTTTCTTT
.	TRBV4-2	.	TRBJ1-6	CASSQDLWAIHMSPYNSPLHF	TGTGCCAGCAGCCAAGATTTGTGGGCTATACATATGAGCCCCTATAATTCACCCCTCCACTTT
.	TRBV18	few	TRBJ1-1	CASSQGGNTEAFF	TGTGCCAGCTCTCAAGGCGGGAACACTGAAGCTTTCTTT
.	TRBV5-6	.	TRBJ2-3	CASSLGFGASRDTQYF	TGTGCCAGCAGCTTGGGATTTGGGGCCTCCAGGGATACGCAGTATTTT
.	TRBV6-4	few	TRBJ2-3	CASSDRGGDPDTQYF	TGTGCCAGCAGTGACAGGGGCGGGGATCCAGATACGCAGTATTTT
.	TRBV6-5	.	TRBJ1-1	CASSSPRGGINTEAFF	TGTGCCAGCAGTTCCCCGAGGGGAGGGATAAACACTGAAGCTTTCTTT
.	TRBV7-2	.	TRBJ2-7	CASSLQGWTYEQYF	TGTGCCAGCAGCTTACAGGGTTGGACCTACGAGCAGTACTTC
.	TRBV13	.	TRBJ2-1	CASSYPDRFTYNEQFF	TGTGCCAGCAGCTACCCGGACAGATTTACCTACAATGAGCAGTTCTTC
TRBD1	TRBV19	once	TRBJ2-7	CASRGTGLYEQYF	TGTGCCAGCCGCGGGACAGGTCTCTACGAGCAGTACTTC
TRBD2	TRBV13	.	TRBJ2-3	CASSLRLAGALGDTQYF	TGTGCCAGCAGCCTCCGACTAGCGGGAGCTTTAGGAGATACGCAGTATTTT
.	TRBV5-6	.	TRBJ1-6	CASSFPTGDETLHF	TGTGCCAGCAGCTTCCCGACAGGCGACGAGACCCTCCACTTT
TRBD1	TRBV18	.	TRBJ2-1	CASSLTGSSYNEQFF	TGTGCCAGCTCCTTGACAGGGAGCTCCTACAATGAGCAGTTCTTC
.	TRBV18	.	TRBJ1-5	CASSPPGQGLNQPQHF	TGTGCCAGCTCACCACCCGGGCAGGGCCTCAATCAGCCCCAGCATTTT